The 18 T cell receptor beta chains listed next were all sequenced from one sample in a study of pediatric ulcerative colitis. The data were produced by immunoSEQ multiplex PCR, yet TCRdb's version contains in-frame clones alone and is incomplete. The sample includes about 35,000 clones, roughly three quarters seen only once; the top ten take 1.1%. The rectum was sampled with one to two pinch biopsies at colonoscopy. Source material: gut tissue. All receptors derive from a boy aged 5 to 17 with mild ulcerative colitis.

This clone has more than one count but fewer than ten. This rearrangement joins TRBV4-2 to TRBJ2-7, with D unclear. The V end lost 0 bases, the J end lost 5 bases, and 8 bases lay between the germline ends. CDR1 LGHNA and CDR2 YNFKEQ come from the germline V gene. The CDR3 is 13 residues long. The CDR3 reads CASSQDAKHEQYF. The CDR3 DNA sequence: TGTGCCAGCAGCCAAGACGCAAAACACGAGCAGTACTTC.

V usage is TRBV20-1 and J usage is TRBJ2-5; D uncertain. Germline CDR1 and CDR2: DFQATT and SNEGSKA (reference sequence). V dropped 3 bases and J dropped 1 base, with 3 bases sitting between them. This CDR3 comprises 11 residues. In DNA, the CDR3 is TGCAGTGCTAGTATCCAAGAGACCCAGTACTTC. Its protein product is CSASIQETQYF.

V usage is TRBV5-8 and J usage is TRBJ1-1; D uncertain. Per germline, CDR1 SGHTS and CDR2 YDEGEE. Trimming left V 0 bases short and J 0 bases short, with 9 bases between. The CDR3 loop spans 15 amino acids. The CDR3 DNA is TGTGCCAGCAGCTTGGTAGGATTCATGAACACTGAAGCTTTCTTT. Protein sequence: CASSLVGFMNTEAFF.

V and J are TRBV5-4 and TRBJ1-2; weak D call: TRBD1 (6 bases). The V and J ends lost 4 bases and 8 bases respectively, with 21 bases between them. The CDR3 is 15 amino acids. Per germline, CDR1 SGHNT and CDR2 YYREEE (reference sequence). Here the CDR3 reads CASSDNRALLEGYTF. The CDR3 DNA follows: TGTGCCAGCAGCGATAACAGGGCCCTCTTAGAAGGCTACACCTTC.

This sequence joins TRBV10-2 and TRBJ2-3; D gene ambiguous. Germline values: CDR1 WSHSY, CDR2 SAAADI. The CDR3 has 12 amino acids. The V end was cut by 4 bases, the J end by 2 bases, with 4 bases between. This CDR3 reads CASSGDTDTQYF. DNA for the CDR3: TGCGCCAGCAGTGGAGACACAGATACGCAGTATTTT.

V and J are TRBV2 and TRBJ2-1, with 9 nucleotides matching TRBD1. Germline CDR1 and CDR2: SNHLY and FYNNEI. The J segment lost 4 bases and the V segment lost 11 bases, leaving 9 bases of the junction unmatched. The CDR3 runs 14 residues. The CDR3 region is CARETGGDYNEQFF. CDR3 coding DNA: TGTGCCCGCGAGACAGGGGGGGATTACAATGAGCAGTTCTTC.

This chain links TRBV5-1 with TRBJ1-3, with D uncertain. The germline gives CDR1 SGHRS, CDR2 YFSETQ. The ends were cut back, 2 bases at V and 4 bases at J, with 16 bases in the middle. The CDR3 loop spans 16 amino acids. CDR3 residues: CASSFTQAVSGNTIYF. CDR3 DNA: TGCGCCAGCAGCTTTACCCAGGCCGTCTCGGGAAACACCATATATTTT.

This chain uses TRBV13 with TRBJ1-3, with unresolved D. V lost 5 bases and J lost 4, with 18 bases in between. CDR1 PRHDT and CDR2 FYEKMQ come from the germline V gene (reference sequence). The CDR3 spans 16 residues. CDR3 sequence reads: CASSPRVEGLGNTIYF. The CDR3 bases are TGTGCCAGCAGCCCTAGGGTGGAGGGTTTAGGAAACACCATATATTTT.

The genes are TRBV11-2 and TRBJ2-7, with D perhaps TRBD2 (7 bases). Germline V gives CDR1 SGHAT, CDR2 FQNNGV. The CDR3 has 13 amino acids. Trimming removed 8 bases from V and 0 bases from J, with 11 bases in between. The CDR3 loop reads CASGLGGSYEQYF. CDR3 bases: TGTGCCAGCGGACTAGGGGGCTCCTACGAGCAGTACTTC.

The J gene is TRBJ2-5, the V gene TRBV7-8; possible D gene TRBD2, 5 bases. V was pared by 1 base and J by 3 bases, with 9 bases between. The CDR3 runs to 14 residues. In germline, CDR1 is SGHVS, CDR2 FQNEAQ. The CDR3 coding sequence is TGTGCCAGCAGCTTAGAACTAGATAAAGAGACCCAGTACTTC. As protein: CASSLELDKETQYF.

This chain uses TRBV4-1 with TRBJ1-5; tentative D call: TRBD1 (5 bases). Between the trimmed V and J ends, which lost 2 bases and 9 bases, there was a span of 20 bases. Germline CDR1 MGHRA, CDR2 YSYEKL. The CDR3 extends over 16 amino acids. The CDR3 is CASSQPRDGRRGPQHF. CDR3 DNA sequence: TGCGCCAGCAGCCAACCGAGGGACGGCCGTCGGGGGCCCCAGCATTTT.

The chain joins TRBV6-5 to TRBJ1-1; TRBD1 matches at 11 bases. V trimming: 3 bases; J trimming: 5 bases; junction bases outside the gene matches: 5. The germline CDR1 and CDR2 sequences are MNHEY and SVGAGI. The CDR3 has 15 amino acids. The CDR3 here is CASSYRGTGGTEAFF. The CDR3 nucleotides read TGTGCCAGCAGTTATCGGGGGACAGGGGGTACTGAAGCTTTCTTT.

Here the CDR3 reads CASSGGLAVGGKYF. CDR3 DNA sequence: TGTGCCAGCTCAGGGGGACTAGCGGTAGGCGGGAAGTACTTC. V gene TRBV18 combines with J gene TRBJ2-7, with 11 bases that match TRBD2. Germline loops: CDR1 KGHSH, CDR2 LQKENI. After removal of 5 bases from V and 11 bases from J, the junction contained 11 bases not matched to a gene. The CDR3 extends over 14 amino acids. The entire variable domain, with the rest obtained from reference TRBV18 and TRBJ2-7, is as follows: NAGVMQNPRHLVRRRGQEARLRCSPMKGHSHVYWYRQLPEEGLKFMVYLQKENIIDESGMPKERFSAEFPKEGPSILRIQQVVRGDSAAYFCASSGGLAVGGKYFGPGTRLTVT.

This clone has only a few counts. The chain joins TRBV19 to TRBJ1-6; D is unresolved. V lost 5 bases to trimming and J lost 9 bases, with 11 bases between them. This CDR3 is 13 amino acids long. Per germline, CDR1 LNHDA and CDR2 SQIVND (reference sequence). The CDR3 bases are TGTGCCAGTAGTGTAGGGAGGATTTCACCCCTCCACTTT. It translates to CASSVGRISPLHF. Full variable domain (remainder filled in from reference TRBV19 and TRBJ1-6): DGGITQSPKYLFRKEGQNVTLSCEQNLNHDAMYWYRQDPGQGLRLIYYSQIVNDFQKGDIAEGYSVSREKKESFPLTVTSAQKNPTAFYLCASSVGRISPLHFGNGTRLTVT.

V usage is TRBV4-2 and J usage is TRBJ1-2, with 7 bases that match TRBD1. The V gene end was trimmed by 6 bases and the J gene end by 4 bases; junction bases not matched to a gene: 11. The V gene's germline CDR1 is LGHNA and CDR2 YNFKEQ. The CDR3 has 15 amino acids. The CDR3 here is CASRFDRAALYGYTF. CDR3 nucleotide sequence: TGTGCCAGCAGATTTGACAGGGCCGCTCTCTATGGCTACACCTTC.

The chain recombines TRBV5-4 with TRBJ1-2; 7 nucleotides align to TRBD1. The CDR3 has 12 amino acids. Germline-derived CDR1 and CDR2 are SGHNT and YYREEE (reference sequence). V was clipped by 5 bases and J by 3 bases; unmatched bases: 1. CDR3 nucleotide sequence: TGTGCCAGCAGTACAGGGGACTATGGCTACACCTTC. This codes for CASSTGDYGYTF.

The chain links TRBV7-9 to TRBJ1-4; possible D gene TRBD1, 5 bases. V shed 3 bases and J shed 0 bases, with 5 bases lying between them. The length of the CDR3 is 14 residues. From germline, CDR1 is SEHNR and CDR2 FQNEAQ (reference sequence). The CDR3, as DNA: TGTGCCAGCAGCTTGACAGCAACTAATGAAAAACTGTTTTTT. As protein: CASSLTATNEKLFF.

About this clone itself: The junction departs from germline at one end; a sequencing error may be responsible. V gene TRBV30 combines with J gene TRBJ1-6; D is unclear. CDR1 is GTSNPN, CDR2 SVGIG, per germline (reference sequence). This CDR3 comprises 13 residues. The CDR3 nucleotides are TGTGCCTGGAGTGTCGCCTACAATTCACCCCTCCACTTT. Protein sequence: CAWSVAYNSPLHF. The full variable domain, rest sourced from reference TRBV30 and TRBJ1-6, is SQTIHQWPATLVQPVGSPLSLECTVEGTSNPNLYWYRQAAGRGLQLLFYSVGIGQISSEVPQNLSASRPQDRQFILSSKKLLLSDSGFYLCAWSVAYNSPLHFGNGTRLTVT.